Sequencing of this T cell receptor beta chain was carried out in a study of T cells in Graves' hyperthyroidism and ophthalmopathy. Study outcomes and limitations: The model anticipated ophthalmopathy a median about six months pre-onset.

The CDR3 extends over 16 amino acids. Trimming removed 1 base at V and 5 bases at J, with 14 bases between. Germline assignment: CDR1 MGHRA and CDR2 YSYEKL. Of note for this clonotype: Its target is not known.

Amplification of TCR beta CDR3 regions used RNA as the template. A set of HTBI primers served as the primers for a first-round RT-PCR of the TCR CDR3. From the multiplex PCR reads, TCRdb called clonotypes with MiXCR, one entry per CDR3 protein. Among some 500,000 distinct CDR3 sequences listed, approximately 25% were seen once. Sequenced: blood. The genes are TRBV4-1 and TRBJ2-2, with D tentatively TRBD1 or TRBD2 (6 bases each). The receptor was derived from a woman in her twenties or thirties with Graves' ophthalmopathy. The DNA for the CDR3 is TGCGCCAGCAGCCAAGTCCCGAGGGGGAGGACCGGGGAGCTGTTTTTT. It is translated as CASSQVPRGRTGELFF.